This T cell receptor (beta chain) was recovered during a study of neurological immune-mediated disorders. Study-wide results and caveats: One related-CDR3 cluster, identified by phylogenetic grouping, held the repertoires of 18 of 34 multiple sclerosis patients and was a possible signature.

The cDNA was synthesized by means of template-switch 5'RACE, which was carried out with 10-nucleotide random UMIs. Via MiXCR, TCRdb re-called the 5' RACE reads, giving one row per CDR3 protein. The table lists about 95,000 distinct CDR3 sequences, 3.5% to 4% of them singletons. This clonotype was seen at least ten times. Its cognate antigen is unknown. This CDR3 is 14 amino acids long. CDR1 DFQATT and CDR2 SNEGSKA come from the germline V gene (reference sequence). Losses at the gene ends were 2 bases for V and 10 bases for J; bases not matched to a gene: 6. Sequenced: PBMCs. The chain couples TRBV20-1 to TRBJ1-6; 9 nucleotides line up with TRBD1. The origin of this receptor is a woman aged 18-35 years with multiple sclerosis. This chain's CDR3 is CSARMTGGWSPLHF. In DNA form, the CDR3 reads TGCAGTGCTAGAATGACAGGGGGATGGTCACCCCTCCACTTT.